One and the same sample provided the 11 T cell receptor beta chains below, sequenced in a study of T-cell reconstitution after alpha-beta-depleted transplantation in children (dated by TCRdb to the mid-2010s). Library preparation was by PCR. Instrument on record: Illumina HiSeq 2500. Molecular barcoding was employed in the preparation of TCR libraries, with unique molecular identifiers being used to normalize TCRbeta repertoire quantification. TCRdb handled the public reads itself, with Q25 trimming in fastp and clone calling in MiXCR, and kept productive beta chains. For every CDR3 protein sequence, its rows merge into one entry that carries the most common genes and DNA. The sample profile shows some 240,000 distinct CDR3 sequences; 12% of them were found once. The ten largest make up 2% to 3% of the sample. The input for sequencing was PBMCs from the stem cell graft donor, taken from the stem cell graft. Receptor source: a human donor who donated a stem cell graft to a child with acute lymphoblastic leukemia.

This clonotype was counted many times. The chain recombines TRBV7-8 with TRBJ1-1, with D maybe TRBD1 (6 bases). This CDR3 has 16 residues. From germline, CDR1 is SGHVS and CDR2 FQNEAQ. V lost 3 bases, J lost 0 bases, and 14 bases lay in between. The CDR3 nucleotides read TGTGCCAGCAGCTTCAGGGTAGGGGGAATGAACACTGAAGCTTTCTTT. Translation: CASSFRVGGMNTEAFF.

In its sample, this clonotype was seen many times. The rearrangement links TRBV20-1 to TRBJ2-1, with a possible D match to TRBD2 (5 bases). The CDR3 contains 17 residues. From germline, CDR1 is DFQATT and CDR2 SNEGSKA (reference sequence). V lost 1 base and J 0 bases, leaving 16 bases between the germline ends. The CDR3 is CSARASAAVSSYNEQFF. The CDR3 nucleotides are TGCAGTGCTAGAGCCTCCGCAGCGGTAAGCTCCTACAATGAGCAGTTCTTC.

This clonotype was detected ten times or more. This chain connects TRBV20-1 to TRBJ2-1, with unresolved D. This CDR3 contains 13 residues. Per germline, CDR1 DFQATT and CDR2 SNEGSKA (reference sequence). Trimming took off 3 bases at V and 6 bases at J, with 12 bases between the two ends. The CDR3 spells CSASLFVGNEQFF. The CDR3 nucleotides read TGCAGTGCTAGCCTCTTCGTCGGCAATGAGCAGTTCTTC.

In regard to this clonotype: Possible read error: a much larger clone is one base away. J is TRBJ1-1 and V is TRBV12-5; D is possibly TRBD1 (6 bases). The CDR3 has 17 residues. The germline CDR1 and CDR2 sequences are LGHNT and FRNRAP. CDR3 DNA: TGTGCTAGTGGCCCATCACCAGGACAGCAACCGAACACTGAATCTTTCTTT. Its protein is CASGPSPGQQPNTESFF.

The V and J genes are TRBV15 and TRBJ1-5, with 7 bases aligning to TRBD1. CDR3 length: 15 residues. Germline CDR1 LNHNV, CDR2 YYDKDF (reference sequence). Losses at the gene ends were 0 bases for V and 6 bases for J; bases not matched to a gene: 5. CDR3 sequence (DNA): TGTGCCACCAGCAGAGATAAGCACAGGGGTCAGCCCCAGCATTTT. Translation gives CATSRDKHRGQPQHF.

There are many counts of this clonotype. This chain connects TRBV15 to TRBJ2-2; D may be TRBD2 (6 bases). This CDR3 spans 17 amino acids. The V and J ends lost 9 bases and 4 bases respectively, with 24 bases between them. Germline CDR1 reads LNHNV; CDR2 reads YYDKDF (reference sequence). The CDR3 DNA is TGTGCCACTACCGACTATCAAGGAGGGCAGGGCACCGGGGAGCTGTTTTTT. Translation gives CATTDYQGGQGTGELFF.

This clonotype was seen ten or more times. This chain uses TRBV27 with TRBJ1-1, with D unclear. The V end was cut by 2 bases, the J end by 4 bases, with 11 bases between. CDR1 MNHEY and CDR2 SMNVEV come from the germline V gene (reference sequence). The CDR3 consists of 14 residues. The CDR3 spells CASSLRGVITEAFF. The DNA for the CDR3 is TGTGCCAGCAGTTTACGCGGGGTGATCACTGAAGCTTTCTTT.

The CDR3 region is CAETRGATNEKLFF. The CDR3 coding sequence is TGTGCCGAAACCCGGGGGGCCACTAATGAAAAACTGTTTTTT. The chain uses TRBV12-3 or TRBV12-4 and TRBJ1-4; D possibly corresponds to TRBD1 (6 bases). V lost 11 bases and J lost 2, with 15 bases in between. The CDR3 covers 14 residues.

This clonotype was observed at least ten times. The CDR3 nucleotides read TGTGCCAGCAGTTACTCTGTCGGACGCCGATATGAAGGGCAGTATTTT. This codes for CASSYSVGRRYEGQYF. J is TRBJ2-3 and V is TRBV6-2 or TRBV6-3; no reliable D call. V shed 0 bases and J shed 11 bases, with 21 bases lying between them. The germline gives CDR1 MNHEY, CDR2 SVGEGT. The CDR3 is 16 amino acids.

This clonotype was recorded at least ten times. The J gene is TRBJ2-2, the V gene TRBV5-1, with 7 bases aligning to TRBD1. Per the germline V gene, CDR1 is SGHRS and CDR2 is YFSETQ. V lost 2 bases to trimming and J lost 3 bases; unmatched junction nucleotides: 4. The CDR3 covers 15 residues. The CDR3 DNA is TGCGCCAGCAGCTTCGGGACAGCCGACACCGGGGAGCTGTTTTTT. It codes for CASSFGTADTGELFF.

This clonotype was seen repeatedly, ten times or more. This chain connects TRBV27 to TRBJ1-2; tentative D call: TRBD1 (6 bases). The length of the CDR3 is 14 residues. V was clipped by 0 bases and J by 6 bases, with 11 bases between them. Germline CDR1 MNHEY, CDR2 SMNVEV (reference sequence). The CDR3 DNA reads as TGTGCCAGCAGTTTATCCGGGACATATAATGGCTACACCTTC. It is translated as CASSLSGTYNGYTF.